The 29 T cell receptor beta chains in this list originate from one sample, sequenced in a study of OX40 agonist ivuxolimab in advanced cancers. The assay was immunoSEQ multiplex PCR, and TCRdb's table has in-frame clones only and misses some. The data contain over 75,000 clones, less than 95% of them singletons. Sequencing was performed on CD4+ or CD8+ T cells sorted from blood, taken in a trial of the OX40 agonist ivuxolimab. These receptors were collected from an adult with an advanced solid tumor such as melanoma, head and neck, liver or kidney cancer.

V and J are TRBV29-1 and TRBJ2-3; a possible D gene is TRBD2 (6 bases). Trimming left V 5 bases short and J 3 bases short, with 18 bases between. Per the germline V gene, CDR1 is SQVTM and CDR2 is ANQGSEA. The CDR3 runs to 15 residues. Here the CDR3 reads CSVSLRGGPTDTQYF. CDR3 nucleotide sequence: TGCAGCGTTTCCTTGCGCGGAGGGCCTACAGATACGCAGTATTTT.

This CDR3 is CASSIGTGEQYF. In nucleotides, the CDR3 is TGTGCCAGTAGTATTGGTACGGGGGAGCAGTACTTC. The rearrangement joins TRBV19 to TRBJ2-7, with a tentative D call TRBD2 (5 bases). CDR3 length: 12 residues. Per the germline V gene, CDR1 is LNHDA and CDR2 is SQIVND (reference sequence). V lost 3 bases, J lost 7 bases, and 10 bases lay in between.

This clone was seen more than once but under ten times. The chain is built from TRBV28 and TRBJ2-7; D perhaps matches TRBD1 (6 bases). V was pared by 5 bases and J by 1 base, with 12 bases between. This CDR3 is 14 amino acids long. CDR1 MDHEN and CDR2 SYDVKM come from the germline V gene. CDR3 in amino acids: CASSEADRSYEQYF. The DNA for the CDR3 is TGTGCCAGCAGTGAGGCAGACAGGTCCTACGAGCAGTACTTC. Looking up the rest from reference TRBV28 and TRBJ2-7 gives the full variable domain: DVKVTQSSRYLVKRTGEKVFLECVQDMDHENMFWYRQDPGLGLRLIYFSYDVKMKEKGDIPEGYSVSREKKERFSLILESASTNQTSMYLCASSEADRSYEQYFGPGTRLTVT.

The sample holds one count of this clone. V gene TRBV6-5 combines with J gene TRBJ1-2; unclear D gene. The CDR3 sequence is 12 residues long. Trimming took off 0 bases at V and 8 bases at J, with 7 bases between the two ends. The germline V gene encodes CDR1 MNHEY and CDR2 SVGAGI. CDR3: CASSYSSAGYTF. In DNA, the CDR3 is TGTGCCAGCAGTTACTCGAGTGCGGGCTACACCTTC.

The V and J genes are TRBV10-3 and TRBJ2-3; TRBD2 aligns across 10 bases. V shed 4 bases, J shed 5 bases, and the junction held 12 bases outside the gene matches. The CDR3 runs to 17 residues. CDR1 and CDR2 from the germline V gene are ENHRY and SYGVKD. The CDR3 sequence is CAISGSSSGRAIDTQYF. CDR3 in DNA: TGTGCCATCAGTGGTAGTTCCAGCGGGAGGGCCATAGATACGCAGTATTTT.

The V call is TRBV7-6, the J call TRBJ1-2, with 9 bases aligning to TRBD1. From germline, CDR1 is SGHVS and CDR2 FNYEAQ. The CDR3 extends over 15 amino acids. After removal of 6 bases from V and 7 bases from J, the junction contained 12 bases not matched to a gene. CDR3 region: CASSKRTGEEGGYTF. CDR3 bases: TGTGCCAGCAGTAAAAGGACAGGGGAGGAGGGTGGCTACACCTTC.

This chain uses TRBV19 with TRBJ2-1; D not certain. Germline V lookup: CDR1 LNHDA, CDR2 SQIVND (reference sequence). The CDR3 runs to 13 residues. Trimming shortened V by 6 bases and J by 5 bases, and 11 bases separated the two germline ends. The CDR3 region has the DNA TGTGCCAGTAGGGAACAGATGCACAATGAGCAGTTCTTC. This gives the protein CASREQMHNEQFF.

V and J are TRBV5-4 and TRBJ1-2; no clear D gene. This CDR3 comprises 13 residues. The V and J ends lost 0 bases and 8 bases respectively, with 11 bases between them. CDR1 is SGHNT, CDR2 YYREEE, per germline (reference sequence). CDR3 sequence: CASSLGGGGGYTF. The CDR3, as DNA: TGTGCCAGCAGCTTGGGTGGAGGCGGCGGCTACACCTTC.

The V gene is TRBV11-3, the J gene TRBJ2-7; D is ambiguous. The CDR3 loop spans 14 amino acids. Germline loops: CDR1 SGHNT, CDR2 YENEEA. V was trimmed by 0 bases and J by 2 bases, leaving 8 bases between them. DNA for the CDR3: TGTGCCAGCAGCTTAGAAATAAGTACCTACGAGCAGTACTTC. Its translation: CASSLEISTYEQYF. The full variable domain, with the rest looked up from reference TRBV11-3 and TRBJ2-7, is EAGVVQSPRYKIIEKKQPVAFWCNPISGHNTLYWYLQNLGQGPELLIRYENEEAVDDSQLPKDRFSAERLKGVDSTLKIQPAELGDSAVYLCASSLEISTYEQYFGPGTRLTVT.

V is TRBV6-5 and J is TRBJ2-7; D gene unclear. The V gene lost 5 bases and the J gene lost 6 bases, with 11 bases spanning the gap. This CDR3 has 12 residues. Germline V gene lookup returns CDR1 MNHEY and CDR2 SVGAGI. The DNA for the CDR3 is TGTGCCAGCAGTGAACGGATAATCGAGCAGTACTTC. Residues: CASSERIIEQYF.

This clone was counted once. V usage is TRBV6-1 and J usage is TRBJ2-3, with 7 bases lining up with TRBD1. This CDR3 has 16 residues. The germline CDR1 and CDR2 sequences are MNHNS and SASEGT. V shed 4 bases and J 4 bases; nucleotides not matched to a gene: 11. The CDR3 DNA reads TGTGCCAGCAGTGGTATTTCACAGGGGCGTTCAGATACGCAGTATTTT. It is translated as CASSGISQGRSDTQYF.

V and J are TRBV6-1 and TRBJ1-4; a weak D match, TRBD1 (5 bases). Germline CDR1 reads MNHNS; CDR2 reads SASEGT. The CDR3 contains 15 residues. Trimming pared 7 bases from V and 7 bases from J, leaving 19 bases between. The CDR3 DNA reads TGTGCCAGCAATCGGCAGGGTGCTTTAGGTGAAAAACTGTTTTTT. Residues: CASNRQGALGEKLFF.

CDR3 sequence: CASSEPGQGGGEQFF. The CDR3 region has the DNA TGTGCCAGCAGCGAGCCGGGACAGGGGGGAGGGGAGCAGTTCTTC. V is TRBV7-3 and J is TRBJ2-1; 11 bases fit TRBD1. The CDR3 totals 15 residues. V lost 5 bases and J lost 10; bases outside the gene matches: 10. In germline, CDR1 is SGHTA, CDR2 FQGTGA.

V is TRBV27 and J is TRBJ2-7; 12 bases agree with TRBD2. CDR1 is MNHEY, CDR2 SMNVEV, per germline (reference sequence). Unmatched junction bases numbered 8, after V lost 3 bases and J lost 2 bases. The CDR3 loop spans 17 amino acids. Written as DNA, the CDR3 is TGTGCCAGCAGTTTCAAGCTAGCGGGAGGGCCCCCCTACGAGCAGTACTTC. Protein product: CASSFKLAGGPPYEQYF.

The V and J genes are TRBV11-2 and TRBJ1-4, with D maybe TRBD1 (6 bases). Deletions cut 3 bases from V and 4 bases from J, with 9 bases between. The length of the CDR3 is 14 residues. Germline values: CDR1 SGHAT, CDR2 FQNNGV. The CDR3 sequence is CASSFGQINEKLFF. CDR3 bases: TGTGCCAGCAGCTTTGGACAGATTAATGAAAAACTGTTTTTT.

The chain is built from TRBV4-2 and TRBJ2-7; tentative D call: TRBD1 (6 bases). Trimming left V 4 bases short and J 2 bases short, with 18 bases between. The CDR3 loop spans 16 amino acids. Germline-derived CDR1 and CDR2 are LGHNA and YNFKEQ. CDR3 in amino acids: CASSLSTGIRPYEQYF. The CDR3 coding sequence is TGTGCCAGCAGCCTCTCAACAGGGATTAGGCCCTACGAGCAGTACTTC.

The chain recombines TRBV11-3 with TRBJ2-7; 7 bases are a match to TRBD2. The length of the CDR3 is 13 residues. Unmatched junction bases numbered 6, after V lost 5 bases and J lost 5 bases. Germline values: CDR1 SGHNT, CDR2 YENEEA. DNA for the CDR3: TGTGCCAGCAGCCAAGAGGGAGGGGACGAGCAGTACTTC. Amino acid sequence: CASSQEGGDEQYF. Full variable domain (remainder filled in from reference TRBV11-3 and TRBJ2-7): EAGVVQSPRYKIIEKKQPVAFWCNPISGHNTLYWYLQNLGQGPELLIRYENEEAVDDSQLPKDRFSAERLKGVDSTLKIQPAELGDSAVYLCASSQEGGDEQYFGPGTRLTVT.

This chain connects TRBV10-3 to TRBJ1-2, with D maybe TRBD1 (6 bases). Germline lookup yields CDR1 ENHRY and CDR2 SYGVKD. The length of the CDR3 is 14 residues. Trimming pared 6 bases from V and 1 base from J, leaving 12 bases between. The CDR3 sequence is CAIRPDSLNYGYTF. DNA for the CDR3: TGTGCCATCAGACCGGACAGCCTTAACTATGGCTACACCTTC.

CDR3 region: CASSLEGTGPDTQYF. Here the CDR3 DNA reads TGCGCCAGCAGCTTGGAGGGGACAGGGCCAGATACGCAGTATTTT. V usage is TRBV5-1 and J usage is TRBJ2-3; 9 positions match TRBD1. The germline V gene has CDR1 SGHRS and CDR2 YFSETQ. This CDR3 comprises 15 residues. Trimming cost V 0 bases and J 4 bases; bases outside gene matches: 3.

The chain joins TRBV2 to TRBJ2-2, with D possibly matching TRBD2 (6 bases). CDR3 length: 15 amino acids. Per the germline V gene, CDR1 is SNHLY and CDR2 is FYNNEI. Trimming shortened V by 7 bases and J by 2 bases, and 14 bases separated the two germline ends. The CDR3 sequence: CASKGGALNTGELFF. CDR3 sequence (DNA): TGTGCCAGCAAAGGAGGGGCCCTCAACACCGGGGAGCTGTTTTTT.

The V and J genes are TRBV7-2 and TRBJ1-4; D ambiguous. Deletions cut 5 bases from V and 8 bases from J, with 6 bases between. The length of the CDR3 is 11 residues. CDR1 SGHTA and CDR2 FQGNSA come from the germline V gene. The CDR3 sequence: CASSRGEKLFF. The CDR3 DNA reads as TGTGCCAGCAGCCGGGGAGAAAAACTGTTTTTT. The whole variable domain, remainder taken from reference TRBV7-2 and TRBJ1-4, is GAGVSQSPSNKVTEKGKDVELRCDPISGHTALYWYRQSLGQGLEFLIYFQGNSAPDKSGLPSDRFSAERTGGSVSTLTIQRTQQEDSAVYLCASSRGEKLFFGSGTQLSVL.

CDR3 residues: CASSEGLAAGELFF. For the CDR3, the DNA is TGTGCCAGCAGCGAGGGACTAGCTGCCGGGGAGCTGTTTTTT. The J gene is TRBJ2-2, the V gene TRBV9; 9 bases map to TRBD2. The CDR3 covers 14 residues. In germline, CDR1 is SGDLS, CDR2 YYNGEE. V lost 3 bases, J lost 6 bases, and 3 bases stayed unmatched.

The rearrangement uses TRBV5-1 and TRBJ2-3; TRBD1 aligns across 8 bases. CDR3 length: 15 residues. Germline CDR1 and CDR2: SGHRS and YFSETQ. V lost 4 bases and J lost 2; bases outside the gene matches: 6. The CDR3 is CASSSRGLATDTQYF. The CDR3 region has the DNA TGCGCCAGCAGCAGCAGGGGGCTGGCCACAGATACGCAGTATTTT.

The chain recombines TRBV14 with TRBJ1-1; tentatively, D is TRBD1 (6 bases). V dropped 1 base and J dropped 4 bases, with 13 bases sitting between them. The CDR3 totals 15 residues. Germline V gene data show CDR1 as SGHDN and CDR2 as FVKESK. CDR3 sequence: CASSQVAGAGTEAFF. As DNA, the CDR3 is TGTGCCAGCAGCCAAGTGGCGGGGGCCGGCACTGAAGCTTTCTTT.

The rearrangement joins TRBV19 to TRBJ1-1, with TRBD1 as a possible D gene (5 bases). The germline V and J ends were trimmed by 4 bases and 8 bases, with 17 bases remaining between them. The CDR3 totals 14 residues. CDR1 and CDR2 (germline): LNHDA, SQIVND (reference sequence). The CDR3 DNA reads TGTGCCAGTAGTAACCAGGGCACCAGGGTCGAAGCTTTCTTT. Protein: CASSNQGTRVEAFF. Supplemented by reference TRBV19 and TRBJ1-1, the full variable domain reads DGGITQSPKYLFRKEGQNVTLSCEQNLNHDAMYWYRQDPGQGLRLIYYSQIVNDFQKGDIAEGYSVSREKKESFPLTVTSAQKNPTAFYLCASSNQGTRVEAFFGQGTRLTVV.

The chain's CDR3 is CASSVSSAYNEQFF. The CDR3 DNA reads TGTGCCAGCAGTGTGTCTAGCGCCTACAATGAGCAGTTCTTC. V is TRBV2 and J is TRBJ2-1; D is possibly TRBD2 (6 bases). Trimming left V 4 bases short and J 2 bases short, with 9 bases between. Germline-derived CDR1 and CDR2 are SNHLY and FYNNEI. This CDR3 has 14 residues.

In its sample, this clone was seen once. This CDR3 is CASSFSTGTDTQYF. The CDR3 nucleotides are TGCGCCAGCAGCTTTTCGACCGGCACAGATACGCAGTATTTT. This chain uses TRBV5-1 with TRBJ2-3; D call uncertain. Trimming cost V 2 bases and J 1 base, with 8 bases left between them. This CDR3 is built from 14 residues. Germline assignment: CDR1 SGHRS and CDR2 YFSETQ.

The chain couples TRBV6-5 to TRBJ2-1; no clear D. This CDR3 is 12 amino acids long. V gave up 8 bases and J gave up 4 bases, with 9 bases separating them. In germline, CDR1 is MNHEY, CDR2 SVGAGI. The CDR3 protein is CASGVGYNEQFF. The DNA of the CDR3 is TGTGCCAGCGGGGTAGGGTACAATGAGCAGTTCTTC.

The chain has TRBV7-8 and TRBJ1-4; 7 positions match TRBD1. The CDR3 is 15 amino acids. V lost 2 bases and J lost 7; bases outside the gene matches: 7. Germline V lookup: CDR1 SGHVS, CDR2 FQNEAQ. DNA of the CDR3: TGTGCCAGCAGCTTACGGGCAGGGGGACGTGAAAAACTGTTTTTT. Amino acids: CASSLRAGGREKLFF.